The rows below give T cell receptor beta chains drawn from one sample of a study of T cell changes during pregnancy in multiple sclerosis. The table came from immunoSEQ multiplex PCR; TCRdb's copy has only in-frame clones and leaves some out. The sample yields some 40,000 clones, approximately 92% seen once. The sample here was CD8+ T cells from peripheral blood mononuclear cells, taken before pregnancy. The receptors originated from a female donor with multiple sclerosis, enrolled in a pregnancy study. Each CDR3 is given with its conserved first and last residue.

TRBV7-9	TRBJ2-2	CASSAGTGNTGELFF
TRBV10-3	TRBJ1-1	CAITRGGPDTEAFF
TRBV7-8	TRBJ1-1	CASSSGGPTEAFF
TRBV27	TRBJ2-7	CASSPRRDFHEQYF
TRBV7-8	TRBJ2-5	CASSFLTLQETQYF
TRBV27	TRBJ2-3	CASRAGGRGTDTQYF
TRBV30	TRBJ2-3	CAQGRGTDTQYF
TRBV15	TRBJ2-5	CATSPRTGVGETQYF
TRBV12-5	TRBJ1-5	CASAEGGNQPQHF
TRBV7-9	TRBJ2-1	CASSLSVREQFF
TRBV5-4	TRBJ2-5	CASSLRQTSGQETQYF
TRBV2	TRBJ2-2	CATKTGTGELFF
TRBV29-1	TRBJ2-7	CSVEGTSGTVPTEQYF
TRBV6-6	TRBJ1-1	CASIPTGGGMFPEAFF
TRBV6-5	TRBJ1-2	CASSGPYGYTF
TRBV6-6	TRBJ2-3	CASSYPGVDGQYF
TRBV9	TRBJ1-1	CASSVATEAFF
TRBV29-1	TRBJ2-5	CSVAPGLAGETQYF
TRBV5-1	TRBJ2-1	CASSWLLAGGPNEQFF
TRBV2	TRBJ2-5	CASSELLAGAPRRETQYF
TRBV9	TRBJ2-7	CASSVDRISFTYEQYF
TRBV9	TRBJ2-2	CASSEPGQGGTGELFF
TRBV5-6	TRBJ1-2	CASSPWGVDYGYTF
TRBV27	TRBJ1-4	CASGWTGGNEKLFF
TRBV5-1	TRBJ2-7	CASSLAGTGTLSYEQYF
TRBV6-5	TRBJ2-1	CASSSGTSANEQFF
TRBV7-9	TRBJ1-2	CASSSPSDSSYGYTF
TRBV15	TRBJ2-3	CATSEGVSRGGSTDTQYF
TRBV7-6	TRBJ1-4	CASRPGTGRDEKLFF
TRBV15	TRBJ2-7	CASSTGEGEQYF
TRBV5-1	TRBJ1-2	CASSQQGQANYGYTF
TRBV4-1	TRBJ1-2	CASSQNKGAGYGYTF
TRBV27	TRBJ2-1	CASSPRAGGPVEQFF
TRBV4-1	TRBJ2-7	CASSQGISGNYEQYF
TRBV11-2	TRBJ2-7	CASSSLERVYEQYF
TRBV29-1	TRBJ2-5	CSVVQSRAQYF
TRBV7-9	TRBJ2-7	CASSLGLGTGGYEQYF
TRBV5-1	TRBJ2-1	CASSYVSAESEQFF
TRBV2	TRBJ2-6	CASREQGWPTGANVLTF
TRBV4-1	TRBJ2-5	CASSQAPGRSETQYF
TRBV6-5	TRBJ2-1	CASREGRGYEQFF
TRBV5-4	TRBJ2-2	CASSIQTGGLNTGELFF
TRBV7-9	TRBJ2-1	CASSLGTGAEQFF
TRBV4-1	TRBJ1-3	CASNPGVQVSGNTIYF
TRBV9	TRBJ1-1	CASSTPRTGENTEAFF
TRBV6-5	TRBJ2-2	CASSWGQTGELFF
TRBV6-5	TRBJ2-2	CASSYGSGKAGELFF
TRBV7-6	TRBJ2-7	CASSLEATPSYEQYF
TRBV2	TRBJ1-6	CASSEAWYAIYSYNSPLHF
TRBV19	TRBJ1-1	CASSMKGYGTEAFF
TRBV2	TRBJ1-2	CADGPTGNYGYTF
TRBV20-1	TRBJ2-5	CGLYQETQYF
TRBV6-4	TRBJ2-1	CASSDSLAGGLQFF
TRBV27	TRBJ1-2	CASSPPKGAHTF
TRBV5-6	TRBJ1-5	CASSVRVKSNQPQHF